These 12 T cell receptor beta chains came from one sample sequenced in a study of PD-L1 blockade in urothelial cancer. Measured with immunoSEQ multiplex PCR; TCRdb has only the in-frame clones, and not every one. The sample contains 95,000 or so clones, 80% to 90% of which appear only once. As to time point: pretreatment peripheral blood. The sequences come from PBMCs, collected around atezolizumab (anti-PD-L1) treatment. The receptors originated from a man aged 55 to 70 with urothelial cancer.

V and J are TRBV18 and TRBJ1-3; the D gene is possibly TRBD1 (5 bases). Per the germline V gene, CDR1 is KGHSH and CDR2 is LQKENI. V shed 5 bases and J shed 0 bases, with 11 bases lying between them. The CDR3 loop spans 15 amino acids. CDR3 sequence (DNA): TGTGCCAGCTCATCCACAGGCGACTCTGGAAACACCATATATTTT. This encodes CASSSTGDSGNTIYF.

The chain joins TRBV7-2 to TRBJ2-2, with 9 positions matching TRBD1. The length of the CDR3 is 14 residues. The trim removed 4 bases at V and 5 bases at J, leaving 2 bases unmatched. Germline CDR1 and CDR2: SGHTA and FQGNSA. CDR3 in amino acids: CASSSDRGTGELFF. The CDR3 DNA follows: TGTGCCAGCAGCTCGGACAGGGGTACCGGGGAGCTGTTTTTT.

CDR3 DNA: TGCGCCAGCAGCCATTCCCGAGGGAGGGACGAGCAGTACTTC. It is translated as CASSHSRGRDEQYF. The rearrangement uses TRBV4-3 and TRBJ2-7; 7 positions agree with TRBD2. CDR1 is LGHNA and CDR2 is YSLEER in the germline V gene. This CDR3 has 14 amino acids. J was trimmed by 5 bases and V by 3 bases; bases with no gene match: 7.

J is TRBJ2-3 and V is TRBV5-5; D not certain. V dropped 3 bases and J dropped 0 bases, with 14 bases sitting between them. The CDR3 is made up of 16 amino acids. Germline V gene sequence: CDR1 SGHKS, CDR2 YYEKEE (reference sequence). The CDR3: CASSYRMATSTDTQYF. DNA of the CDR3: TGTGCCAGCAGCTACCGGATGGCGACTAGCACAGATACGCAGTATTTT.

This chain links TRBV6-6 with TRBJ1-1; D not certain. This CDR3 contains 12 residues. V dropped 5 bases and J dropped 4 bases, with 8 bases sitting between them. CDR1 MNHNY and CDR2 SVGAGI come from the germline V gene (reference sequence). CDR3 bases: TGTGCCAGCAGTACCAGCGGCACTGAAGCTTTCTTT. It yields the protein CASSTSGTEAFF.

The chain uses TRBV19 and TRBJ1-2; D gene ambiguous. Trimming removed 3 bases from V and 8 bases from J, with 7 bases in between. Germline V gives CDR1 LNHDA, CDR2 SQIVND (reference sequence). This CDR3 contains 11 residues. CDR3 nucleotide sequence: TGTGCCAGTAGTATGGGAGGAGGCTACACCTTC. As protein: CASSMGGGYTF.

This CDR3 reads CAWSEQGYQPQHF. The DNA of the CDR3 is TGTGCCTGGAGTGAGCAGGGTTATCAGCCCCAGCATTTT. V gene TRBV30 combines with J gene TRBJ1-5, with D perhaps TRBD1 (5 bases). Trimming stripped 1 base from V and 5 bases from J, with 9 bases between. The CDR3 extends over 13 amino acids. CDR1 and CDR2 from the germline V gene are GTSNPN and SVGIG (reference sequence).

This clone was recorded only once. The chain combines TRBV7-8 with TRBJ1-2; D unresolved. The CDR3 spans 13 residues. Between the trimmed V and J ends, which lost 4 bases and 4 bases, there was a span of 10 bases. The germline CDR1 and CDR2 sequences are SGHVS and FQNEAQ. CDR3 in amino acids: CASSSFRGYGYTF. The CDR3 DNA follows: TGTGCCAGCAGCTCTTTCCGGGGCTATGGCTACACCTTC. Using reference TRBV7-8 and TRBJ1-2 for the parts outside the CDR3, the full variable domain is GAGVSQSPRYKVAKRGQDVALRCDPISGHVSLFWYQQALGQGPEFLTYFQNEAQLDKSGLPSDRFFAERPEGSVSTLKIQRTQQEDSAVYLCASSSFRGYGYTFGSGTRLTVV.

The rearrangement uses TRBV6-1 and TRBJ2-2; the match to TRBD2 covers 7 bases. CDR1 is MNHNS and CDR2 is SASEGT in the germline V gene. V was clipped by 0 bases and J by 6 bases; unmatched bases: 7. The CDR3 is 16 residues long. In DNA, the CDR3 is TGTGCCAGCAGTGAAGCTTCCGGGGGGTTTGCCGGGGAGCTGTTTTTT. Its translation: CASSEASGGFAGELFF.

The chain recombines TRBV28 with TRBJ1-2, with a possible D match to TRBD1 (5 bases). With 7 bases removed from V and 1 base from J, the gap between germline ends came to 13 bases. From germline, CDR1 is MDHEN and CDR2 SYDVKM. This CDR3 is 14 amino acids long. Here the CDR3 DNA reads TGTGCCAGCACCTTCGGGGACTTTAACTATGGCTACACCTTC. It translates to CASTFGDFNYGYTF.

This chain joins TRBV6-5 and TRBJ1-4; 12 nucleotides line up with TRBD1. In germline, CDR1 is MNHEY, CDR2 SVGAGI. The CDR3 spans 14 residues. V shed 5 bases, J shed 8 bases, and the junction held 3 bases outside the gene matches. The CDR3 DNA sequence: TGTGCCAGCAGTGGGGACAGGGGGCTGGAAAAACTGTTTTTT. This sequence encodes CASSGDRGLEKLFF.

The chain employs TRBV4-3 and TRBJ1-6, with D maybe TRBD1 (6 bases). The CDR3 totals 17 residues. From germline, CDR1 is LGHNA and CDR2 YSLEER. Trimming pared 1 base from V and 7 bases from J, leaving 17 bases between. CDR3 bases: TGCGCCAGCAGCCAAGCTGCTCTCGGACAGAGAAATTCACCCCTCCACTTT. Its translation: CASSQAALGQRNSPLHF.